This T cell receptor (beta chain) was sequenced for a study of kidney transplant recipient with SARS-CoV-2 infection. This clonotype was counted only a few times. Germline loops: CDR1 LNHDA, CDR2 SQIVND (reference sequence). This CDR3 has 15 amino acids. The V end lost 2 bases, the J end lost 13 bases, and 21 bases lay between the germline ends. MiXCR, applied by TCRdb to the reads, yields one record per CDR3 protein. Among roughly 230,000 distinct CDR3 sequences listed, more than 25% were seen once. The receptor's source is a male patient between 25 and 40 years old who had COVID-19 and was a kidney transplant recipient. Some T cells may have originated in the graft donor. Specimen: a blood sample, collected at baseline and between days 110 and 120 from a kidney transplant recipient. V is TRBV19 and J is TRBJ2-1; tentative D call: TRBD2 (5 bases). This CDR3 is CASSIFAESGQAQFF. The CDR3 DNA follows: TGTGCCAGTAGTATATTTGCCGAGAGCGGTCAAGCACAGTTCTTC.